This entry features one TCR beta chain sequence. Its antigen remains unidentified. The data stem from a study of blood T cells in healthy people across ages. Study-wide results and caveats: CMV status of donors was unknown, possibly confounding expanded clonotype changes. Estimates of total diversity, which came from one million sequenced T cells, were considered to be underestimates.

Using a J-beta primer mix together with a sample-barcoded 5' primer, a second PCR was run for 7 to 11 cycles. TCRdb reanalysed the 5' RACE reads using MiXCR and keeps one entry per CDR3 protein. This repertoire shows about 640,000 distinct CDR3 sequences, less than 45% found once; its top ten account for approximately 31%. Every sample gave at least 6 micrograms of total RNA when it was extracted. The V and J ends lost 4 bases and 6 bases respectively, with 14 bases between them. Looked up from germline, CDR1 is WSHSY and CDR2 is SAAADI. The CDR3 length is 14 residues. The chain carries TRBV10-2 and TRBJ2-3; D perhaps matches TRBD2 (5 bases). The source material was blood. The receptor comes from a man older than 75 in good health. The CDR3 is CASSGVAPGDTQYF. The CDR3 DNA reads TGCGCCAGCAGTGGAGTAGCGCCTGGGGATACGCAGTATTTT.